This entry features one T cell receptor (beta chain) sequence. This entry belongs to a study of blood T cell repertoires in COVID-19. TCRdb's copy holds only in-frame clones and misses some; the assay was immunoSEQ multiplex PCR. The sample yields 410,000 or so clones, 86% seen once. The CDR3 spans 12 residues. Trimming pared 2 bases from V and 7 bases from J, leaving 8 bases between. The specimen sequenced was peripheral blood. The clonotype was recovered from a woman under 40 with active or convalescent COVID-19. The chain uses TRBV12-3 or TRBV12-4 and TRBJ1-2; D unclear. The DNA of the CDR3 is TGTGCCAGCAGTTTATCAGGTTTTGGCTACACCTTC. The encoded protein is CASSLSGFGYTF.